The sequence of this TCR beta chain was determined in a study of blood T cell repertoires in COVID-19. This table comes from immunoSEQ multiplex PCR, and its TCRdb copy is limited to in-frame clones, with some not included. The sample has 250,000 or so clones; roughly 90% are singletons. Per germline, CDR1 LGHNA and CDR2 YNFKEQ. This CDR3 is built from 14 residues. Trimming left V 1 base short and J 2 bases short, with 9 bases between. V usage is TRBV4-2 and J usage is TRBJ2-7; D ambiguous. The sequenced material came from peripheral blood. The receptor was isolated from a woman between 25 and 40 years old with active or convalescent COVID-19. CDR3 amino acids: CASSQVRFPYEQYF. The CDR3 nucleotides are TGTGCCAGCAGCCAAGTGCGGTTCCCCTACGAGCAGTACTTC.